What follows describes a single TCR beta chain. Its antigen is not yet known. No base quality information exists; no much larger clone differs at one position. Whole blood was collected in K2EDTA tubes by collaborating institutions according to the institutions' own protocols. For TCRbeta analysis, collaborators shipped samples as frozen whole blood, isolated PBMCs, or DNA extracted from either of those sample types. V is shortened by 4 bases, J by 2 bases, and the region joining them spans 9 bases. Reading from cysteine to phenylalanine, the CDR3 counts 15 amino acids. Only the CDR3 portion is preserved as DNA: 45 bases, with reading frame beginning at the first base. CDR1 ENHRY and CDR2 SYGVKD are derived from the germline V gene. The data stem from a study of blood T cell repertoires in COVID-19 (dated by TCRdb to the early 2020s). The study in broad terms: Collaborator samples came from the United States, Italy and Spain and covered acute and convalescent phases of COVID-19. The repertoires were released in a freely available public database meant as a resource for research on the immune response to SARS-CoV-2. The sample metadata nearly always contained a de-identified subject ID, COVID-19 status, age in years and sex. Samples were obtained from the ongoing ImmuneRACE study (first 160 participants) and from some 1,200 subjects provided by 6 global collaborators. HLA class I and class II types, where available, came from metadata supplied by the sample provider rather than from assay-based typing. The material from the prospective study consisted of cDNA or gDNA derived from T cells, B-cell-depleted T cells, or PBMCs. Subjects who had been exposed to COVID-19, were actively infected with it, or had recovered from it provided the deeply sampled blood TCRbeta repertoires that made up the dataset. The paper as a whole reports these results and caveats: How much clinical and demographic metadata was included differed by source and by participant, and the metadata was provided uncurated.

TCRbeta CDR3 regions were amplified from genomic DNA using the immunoSEQ Assay, a bias-controlled multiplex PCR. Concerning the study's data processing: The number of nucleated cells in each sample was estimated from the amplification of reference gene primers within the assay. Sequence reads were collapsed and filtered to measure the absolute abundance of every unique TCRbeta CDR3 rearrangement. Productive Simpson clonality was computed per sample as the square root of Simpson's diversity index over productive rearrangements. TCRdb obtained this table from immuneACCESS and retained in-frame rearrangements with V and J assigned. These tables miss some clones; where compared with another copy, unresolved V genes account for less than half of the shortfall, and the remainder is unexplained. V and J calls and clone size are as listed in that table; D and trimming were resolved from the DNA. A total of about 250,000 clones appear in this sample, 85% to 90% of them only once. The ten biggest clones cover 0.75% to 0.9% of the sample.

Here the chain combines TRBV10-3 and TRBJ2-6; matching of 5 bases hints at TRBD2 as the D gene. The receptor comes from a young man with acute or convalescent COVID-19. The sequencing input was peripheral blood. The sequence in DNA is TGTGCCATCAGTGGTCGGGATACTGGGGCCAACGTCCTGACTTTC. This translates into CAISGRDTGANVLTF.